This T cell receptor (beta chain) originates from a study of T-cell reconstitution after alpha-beta-depleted transplantation in children. The TCRbeta library was prepared with unique molecular identifiers. TCRdb re-called the PCR reads through MiXCR, storing one row per CDR3 protein. The sample shows about 610,000 distinct CDR3 sequences, 25% to 30% of them seen only once. The junction had 6 bases not matched to a gene; V was cut back by 7 bases and J by 5 bases. Germline assignment: CDR1 SNHLY and CDR2 FYNNEI. CDR3 length: 13 residues. V is TRBV2 and J is TRBJ2-7; 9 nucleotides agree with TRBD1. This clonotype was sampled from a boy younger than two with Wiskott-Aldrich syndrome, due to receive a stem cell transplant. The sample consisted of PBMCs, taken before TCRalphabeta/CD19-depleted stem cell transplant. The CDR3, as DNA: TGTGCCAGCATAGGCGACAGGGGGGACGAGCAGTACTTC. It encodes CASIGDRGDEQYF.